A selection of T cell receptor beta chains follows, all from one sample in a study of T cells in localized non-small cell lung cancer. Produced via immunoSEQ multiplex PCR; TCRdb's table is partial and in-frame only. The repertoire includes 20,000 to 30,000 clones, approximately 87% of them detected once, and over 0.95% sits in the top ten. The sample was peripheral blood, taken before any cancer treatment. These receptors were obtained from a woman aged 40 to 75 with stage I lung adenocarcinoma. Both conserved end residues are part of each CDR3. The D gene is left open where the match is weak. Part of the rows lack a size; the others show once, few, many or a class for expanded clones.

>TRBJ1-2|NA|TRBV6-5|NA
CASSPRTGRESYTF
TGTGCCAGCAGTCCTAGAACCGGAAGGGAGAGCTACACCTTC
>TRBJ2-7|NA|TRBV18|NA
CASSLDSPRVEQYF
TGTGCCAGCTCACTGGACAGTCCGAGGGTCGAGCAGTACTTC
>TRBJ1-5|NA|TRBV27|TRBD1
CASSSGQGGYSNQPQHF
TGTGCCAGCAGTTCTGGACAGGGGGGTTATAGCAATCAGCCCCAGCATTTT
>TRBJ1-2|NA|TRBV6-5|NA
CASSYSQLRGYTF
TGTGCTAGCAGTTACTCGCAACTGAGGGGCTACACCTTC
>TRBJ2-7|NA|TRBV10-2|NA
CASSNTGFYEQYF
TGCGCCAGCAGTAATACAGGGTTCTACGAGCAGTACTTC
>TRBJ2-4|NA|TRBV15|NA
CATSRDRTIAKNIQYF
TGTGCCACCAGCAGAGACAGGACAATAGCCAAAAACATTCAGTACTTC
>TRBJ2-7|NA|TRBV7-2|NA
CASSLMANYEQYF
TGTGCCAGCAGCTTAATGGCGAACTACGAGCAGTACTTC
>TRBJ1-6|NA|TRBV28|TRBD1
CASSLGQGVTGNSPLHF
TGTGCCAGCAGTTTGGGACAGGGGGTAACGGGGAATTCACCCCTCCACTTT
>TRBJ1-3|NA|TRBV18|NA
CASSPPGVSGNTIYF
TGTGCCAGCTCCCCGCCTGGCGTCTCTGGAAACACCATATATTTT
>TRBJ2-7|NA|TRBV19|TRBD1
CASRNRGLSAYEQYF
TGTGCCAGTAGGAACAGGGGGCTCTCTGCCTACGAGCAGTACTTC
>TRBJ1-1|NA|TRBV6-1|NA
CASSEYRATEAFF
TGTGCCAGCAGTGAATACAGGGCCACTGAAGCTTTCTTT
>TRBJ1-2|NA|TRBV6-1|NA
CASSVAGHGYTF
TGTGCCAGCAGTGTGGCAGGACATGGCTACACCTTC
>TRBJ2-7|once|TRBV19|TRBD1
CASSSGGRGLSEQYF
TGTGCCAGTAGTAGTGGGGGCAGGGGGCTCTCCGAGCAGTACTTC
>TRBJ2-2|NA|TRBV5-4|NA
CASSTREETMNTGELFF
TGTGCCAGCAGCACGAGGGAGGAGACCATGAACACCGGGGAGCTGTTTTTT
>TRBJ2-7|NA|TRBV7-6|NA
CASSSRDDWLEQYF
TGTGCCAGCAGCTCCAGGGACGACTGGCTCGAGCAGTACTTC
>TRBJ1-1|few|TRBV27|NA
CASSFKGRVNTEAFF
TGTGCCAGCAGTTTCAAGGGCAGGGTGAACACTGAAGCTTTCTTT
>TRBJ1-1|once|TRBV9|NA
CASSVDPGPTAEAFF
TGTGCCAGCAGCGTAGATCCGGGACCCACAGCTGAAGCTTTCTTT
>TRBJ2-5|NA|TRBV2|TRBD2
CATKSGGASETQYF
TGTGCCACTAAGAGCGGGGGGGCCTCAGAGACCCAGTACTTC
>TRBJ1-4|NA|TRBV4-1|TRBD1
CASSQSFGGGSDEKLFF
TGCGCCAGCAGCCAAAGTTTCGGAGGGGGCTCAGATGAAAAACTGTTTTTT
>TRBJ2-1|NA|TRBV5-1|TRBD1
CASSLSPGTGGFRSYNEQFF
TGCGCCAGCAGCCTAAGCCCCGGGACAGGGGGCTTTAGGTCCTACAATGAGCAGTTCTTC
>TRBJ2-3|NA|TRBV6-5|TRBD1
CASMQGVRTDTQYF
TGTGCCAGCATGCAGGGGGTTCGCACAGATACGCAGTATTTT
>TRBJ1-1|NA|TRBV18|NA
CASSEYLGNEAFF
TGTGCCAGCTCAGAGTATTTGGGGAATGAAGCTTTCTTT
>TRBJ2-7|NA|TRBV6-6|TRBD1
CASRSDRLYSYEQYF
TGTGCCAGCAGATCGGACAGGCTGTACTCCTACGAGCAGTACTTC
>TRBJ2-6|NA|TRBV28|NA
CASSPPGGANVLTF
TGTGCCAGCAGTCCCCCTGGAGGGGCCAACGTCCTGACTTTC
>TRBJ2-7|NA|TRBV7-2|TRBD1
CASSLGQDLYEQYF
TGTGCCAGCAGCTTGGGACAGGACCTTTACGAGCAGTACTTC
>TRBJ2-2|NA|TRBV5-4|NA
CASSLIPTLGGELFF
TGTGCCAGCAGCTTGATCCCTACCCTAGGCGGGGAGCTGTTTTTT
>TRBJ2-3|once|TRBV2|TRBD2
CASSGRTSGATDTQYF
TGTGCCAGCAGTGGACGGACTAGCGGGGCTACAGATACGCAGTATTTT
>TRBJ2-1|NA|TRBV18|TRBD2
CAAGGVRNEQFF
TGTGCCGCGGGGGGTGTAAGGAATGAGCAGTTCTTC
>TRBJ2-7|NA|TRBV28|NA
CASMLDGAYEQYF
TGTGCCAGCATGTTGGACGGGGCCTACGAGCAGTACTTC
>TRBJ2-3|NA|TRBV4-3|TRBD2
CASSQGPGLAGGPSDTQYF
TGCGCCAGCAGCCAGGGACCGGGACTAGCGGGGGGGCCTTCAGATACGCAGTATTTT
>TRBJ1-5|NA|TRBV11-3|NA
CASSLGGNSNQPQHF
TGTGCCAGCAGCTTAGGGGGGAATAGCAATCAGCCCCAGCATTTT
>TRBJ1-2|once|TRBV7-9|NA
CASSPNQGPGLGYTF
TGTGCCAGCAGCCCCAACCAGGGGCCGGGGCTTGGCTACACCTTC
>TRBJ1-3|NA|TRBV11-2|NA
CASSLAQSYSGNTIYF
TGTGCCAGCAGCTTAGCTCAGAGTTACTCTGGAAACACCATATATTTT
>TRBJ1-3|NA|TRBV7-2|TRBD1
CASSPGTVNSGNTIYF
TGTGCCAGCAGCCCCGGGACAGTTAACTCTGGAAACACCATATATTTT
>TRBJ2-2|NA|TRBV19|TRBD1
CASSSYGQGVAGELFF
TGTGCCAGTAGTTCATACGGACAGGGCGTCGCCGGGGAGCTGTTTTTT
>TRBJ2-7|NA|TRBV5-6|NA
CASSLGHKYEQYF
TGTGCCAGCAGCCTCGGACACAAATACGAGCAGTACTTC
>TRBJ2-5|NA|TRBV9|NA
CASSVGGLETQYF
TGTGCCAGCAGCGTAGGGGGGTTGGAGACCCAGTACTTC
>TRBJ1-1|NA|TRBV2|NA
CASSELAGRLDTEAFF
TGTGCCAGCAGTGAACTGGCAGGGAGGTTGGACACTGAAGCTTTCTTT
>TRBJ1-3|NA|TRBV30|NA
CAWSRGGGYSGNTIYF
TGTGCCTGGAGTAGGGGCGGGGGCTACTCTGGAAACACCATATATTTT
>TRBJ2-5|NA|TRBV9|NA
CASSPRDPGETQYF
TGTGCCAGCAGCCCTAGAGACCCCGGGGAGACCCAGTACTTC
>TRBJ2-3|NA|TRBV10-2|TRBD2
CASSLFSGGGDTQYF
TGCGCCAGCAGTCTTTTTAGCGGGGGTGGGGATACGCAGTATTTT
>TRBJ1-2|few|TRBV5-1|NA
CASSRTDTYGYTF
TGCGCCAGCAGCCGGACCGATACCTATGGCTACACCTTC
>TRBJ1-1|few|TRBV27|NA
CASSLTFRGVAFF
TGTGCCAGCAGTCTGACATTTCGCGGAGTAGCTTTCTTT
>TRBJ2-7|NA|TRBV2|NA
CASSTGEDEQYF
TGTGCCAGCAGTACAGGAGAGGACGAGCAGTACTTC
>TRBJ2-1|NA|TRBV9|TRBD2
CASSPRGSGGVNEQFF
TGTGCCAGCAGCCCCCGGGGTAGCGGGGGGGTCAATGAGCAGTTCTTC
>TRBJ1-3|NA|TRBV28|NA
CASSLEGLSGNTIYF
TGTGCCAGCAGTTTAGAGGGCCTCTCTGGAAACACCATATATTTT
>TRBJ2-7|once|TRBV5-1|TRBD1
CASSLGQGAYEQYF
TGCGCCAGCAGCTTGGGACAGGGGGCCTACGAGCAGTACTTC
>TRBJ2-2|NA|TRBV7-9|NA
CASSPPGELFF
TGTGCCAGCAGCCCTCCCGGGGAGCTGTTTTTT
>TRBJ1-6|NA|TRBV18|TRBD1
CASSPGQENSPLHF
TGTGCCAGCTCACCGGGACAGGAGAATTCACCCCTCCACTTT
>TRBJ2-1|few|TRBV6-4|TRBD2
CASSPTSGSLNEQFF
TGTGCCAGCAGCCCGACTAGCGGGTCTCTAAATGAGCAGTTCTTC
>TRBJ1-4|NA|TRBV28|TRBD1
CASTDRGSNEKLFF
TGTGCCAGCACGGACAGGGGCTCCAATGAAAAACTGTTTTTT
>TRBJ1-1|NA|TRBV7-2|NA
CASSFGGNTEAFF
TGTGCCAGCAGCTTCGGGGGAAACACTGAAGCTTTCTTT
>TRBJ1-3|NA|TRBV10-3|NA
CAISDTTGTAGNTIYF
TGTGCCATCAGTGACACCACCGGGACGGCTGGAAACACCATATATTTT
>TRBJ1-1|NA|TRBV6-5|NA
CASSYLGPEAFF
TGTGCCAGCAGTTACCTAGGGCCTGAAGCTTTCTTT
>TRBJ1-6|NA|TRBV2|TRBD1
CASIPDRDNSPLHF
TGTGCCAGCATTCCGGACAGGGATAATTCACCCCTCCACTTT
>TRBJ2-3|NA|TRBV6-1|TRBD1
CASSEALGTGGKDTQYF
TGTGCCAGCAGTGAAGCGCTTGGGACAGGAGGTAAGGATACGCAGTATTTT